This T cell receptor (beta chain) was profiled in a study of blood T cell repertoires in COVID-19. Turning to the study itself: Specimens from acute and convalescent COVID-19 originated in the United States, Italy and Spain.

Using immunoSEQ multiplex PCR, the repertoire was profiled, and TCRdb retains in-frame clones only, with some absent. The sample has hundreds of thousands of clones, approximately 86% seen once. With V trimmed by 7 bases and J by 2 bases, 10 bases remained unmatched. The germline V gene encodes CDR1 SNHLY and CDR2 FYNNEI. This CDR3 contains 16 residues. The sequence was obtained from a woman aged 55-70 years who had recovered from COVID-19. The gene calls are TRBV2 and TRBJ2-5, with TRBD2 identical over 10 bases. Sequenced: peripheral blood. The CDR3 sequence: CASNHGLAEDQETQYF. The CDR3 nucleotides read TGTGCCAGCAACCACGGACTAGCGGAGGATCAAGAGACCCAGTACTTC.